This note documents a single T cell receptor (beta chain) sequence. This clonotype has a handful of counts. What this receptor recognizes is not known. No base quality values were provided; no much bigger clone lies one nucleotide off. The library was prepared using 5' RACE. Sequencing used an Illumina HiSeq 2000. Template switching added a universal primer binding site, and the final cDNA carried a unique molecular identifier that allowed TCR cDNA molecules to be counted accurately. Specific primers in the conserved constant-segment region were used to synthesize first-strand cDNA for the TCR alpha and beta chains. Each cDNA library was double barcoded, with a SMART-Mk sample barcode plus Illumina barcodes, to control for contamination. TruSeq adapter sequences along with Illumina sample barcodes were introduced in two successive PCR steps. The Illumina HiSeq platform was used with custom primers to sequence TCR alpha and beta cDNA libraries. Per the source publication's procedure: Raw reads were processed with MiGEC to extract unique molecular identifiers, and MiXCR was used to determine CDR3 positions. Recombination models were inferred per individual with the repgenHMM and IGoR tools using an EM algorithm. The analysis of shared clonotypes was done with the tcR package in R, with sharing normalized by the product of cloneset sizes. To study raw recombination free of thymic and clonal selection effects, out-of-frame nonproductive sequences were analyzed. TCRdb reprocessing: public reads trimmed at Q25 with fastp, clones called with MiXCR, in-frame beta chains kept. Here each entry gathers all rows of one CDR3 protein and keeps the most common genes and DNA. The V and J calls were determined by TCRdb, not by the authors. The sample table holds some 690,000 distinct CDR3 sequences, of which 21% were seen once. 4% to 4.5% of the sample lies in the top ten.

Only healthy Caucasian donors were included. The twin cohort consisted of three pairs of female monozygotic twins, all aged roughly 18 to 29 years. Peripheral blood mononuclear cells were used as the source from which RNA for TCR libraries was isolated. The data originate from a study of identical twins listed by TCRdb under 2016. Regarding the complete study: To test whether fetal clonotypes persist, the study used deep sequencing on TCR alpha and beta repertoires from monozygotic twins, unrelated adults of various ages, and cord blood. Replicate twin experiments were performed at different times using different library preparation protocols to rule out contamination.

Taken from the germline V gene, the CDR1 and CDR2 loops are SGHTA and FQGNSA. V loses 3 bases of germline sequence and J loses 6 bases, and the interval between the two ends is 12 bases. From its cysteine to its phenylalanine, the CDR3 spans 13 amino acids. CDR3 DNA is the only sequence kept; it has 39 bases, read in frame from the first base. What the research found in general, with its limitations: Compared with coincidental sharing between unrelated individuals, out-of-frame TCR alpha sequences shared between twins had an excess of sequences with low generation probability. Because the same donors could not be followed over many years, conclusions were based on cross-sectional statistical analysis. Fewer insertions were carried by abundant cord blood beta clonotypes, a similar but weaker trend appeared in young adult naive repertoires, and no such trend appeared in memory repertoires. Zero-insertion analyses could be partly confounded by invariant T cells such as MAIT and iNKT, though diverse VJ usage argued against such confounding for most clonotypes. In monozygotic twins, recombination models systematically underestimated out-of-frame TCR alpha sharing, but the models matched the sharing seen between unrelated individuals. A weaker excess of twin sharing was found in beta out-of-frame sequences because the signal-to-noise ratio was lowered by fewer shared sequences.

In addition, the sample was reused for a study of T cells expressing NK-cell markers. As that second study puts it: Roughly 8 donors provided sorted CD3+CD56+NKG2C+, CD3+CD56+NKG2C- and CD3+CD56-NKG2C+ T-cell subsets, whose TCR beta-chain repertoires were profiled. Among the eight sequenced donors, only one was HCMV-seronegative, while the other seven were HCMV-seropositive. In several experiments an anti-gammadeltaTCR antibody was added to restrict sorting to alphabetaTCR-expressing T cells. In over 5 donors, the dominant CD3+CD56+NKG2C+ clonotypes were among the top 10 CD8+ clonotypes and accounted for about 1.0-7.0% of CD8+ T cells. Those dominant clonotypes were again the most abundant among CD3+CD56-NKG2C+ cells in a few donors, at about 25-65%. Whether the expanded NKG2C-expressing T cell clones were specific for HCMV antigens was left unclear. The eight sequenced donors were randomly selected healthy volunteers, three men and five women. HCMV serostatus was determined by detecting HCMV-specific IgG in serum with a commercial ELISA kit. For about 6 donors, bulk peripheral blood T-cell repertoires were additionally sequenced from unsorted PBMC. Reads were demultiplexed and grouped by UMI with MIGEC, and clonotypes were assembled and quantified with MiTCR. Only TCR cDNA sequences supported by at least two reads were kept to exclude erroneous sequences. Downstream repertoire analysis used the tcR package, and clonotypes were matched across fractions by CDR3 nucleotide sequence plus V segment. VDJmatch was used to annotate antigen specificity against VDJdb, with one amino acid substitution allowed in CDR3.

The sample consisted of PBMCs. This sequence uses TRBV7-2 and TRBJ2-7; the D region possibly corresponds to TRBD1 (6 bases align). The TCR sequence derives from a woman aged 18-29 years in good health. The CDR3 loop reads CASSLSTGTEQYF. In nucleotide form, the sequence is TGTGCCAGCAGCTTGTCTACAGGGACCGAGCAGTACTTC. Full variable domain (CDR3 extended with the reference TRBV7-2 and TRBJ2-7 proteins): GAGVSQSPSNKVTEKGKDVELRCDPISGHTALYWYRQSLGQGLEFLIYFQGNSAPDKSGLPSDRFSAERTGGSVSTLTIQRTQQEDSAVYLCASSLSTGTEQYFGPGTRLTVT.